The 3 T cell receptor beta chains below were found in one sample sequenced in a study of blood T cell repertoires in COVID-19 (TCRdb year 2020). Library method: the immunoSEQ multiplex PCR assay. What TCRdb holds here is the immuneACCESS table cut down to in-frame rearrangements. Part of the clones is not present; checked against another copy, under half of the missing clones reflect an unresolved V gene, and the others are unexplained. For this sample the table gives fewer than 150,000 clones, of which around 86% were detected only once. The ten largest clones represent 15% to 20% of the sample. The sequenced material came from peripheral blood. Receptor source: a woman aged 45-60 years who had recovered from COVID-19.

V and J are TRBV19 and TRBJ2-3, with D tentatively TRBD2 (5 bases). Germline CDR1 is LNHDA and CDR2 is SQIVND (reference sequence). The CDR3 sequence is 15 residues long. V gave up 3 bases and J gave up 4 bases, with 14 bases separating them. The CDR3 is CASSIRKGSSDTQYF. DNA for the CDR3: TGTGCCAGTAGTATTCGGAAAGGGAGTTCAGATACGCAGTATTTT.

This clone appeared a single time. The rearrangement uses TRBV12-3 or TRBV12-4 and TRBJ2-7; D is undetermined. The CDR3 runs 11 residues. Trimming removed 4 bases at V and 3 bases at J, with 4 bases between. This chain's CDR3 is CASSSSYEQYF. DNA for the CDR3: TGTGCCAGCAGTTCTAGCTACGAGCAGTACTTC.

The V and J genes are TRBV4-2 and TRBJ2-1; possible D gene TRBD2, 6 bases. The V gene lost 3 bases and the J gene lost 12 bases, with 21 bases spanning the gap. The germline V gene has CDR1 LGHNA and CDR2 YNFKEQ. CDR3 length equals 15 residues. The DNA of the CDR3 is TGTGCCAGCAGCCATGCCGACGGGACTCCTAGTGTGCAGTTCTTC. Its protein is CASSHADGTPSVQFF.